This T cell receptor (beta chain) emerged from a study of T-cell reconstitution after alpha-beta-depleted transplantation in children. The germline gives CDR1 SGHRS, CDR2 YFSETQ. The CDR3 is 14 amino acids. The germline V and J ends were trimmed by 1 base and 4 bases, with 8 bases remaining between them. Researchers prepared the TCRbeta library using unique molecular identifiers, the study reports. MiXCR was run by TCRdb on the PCR reads, yielding one entry per CDR3 protein. The sample lists about 78,000 distinct CDR3 sequences, over 12% occurring once. The chain uses TRBV5-1 and TRBJ2-2, with D unresolved. The sequencing used PBMCs, mostly from graft donor cells, collected 180 days after TCRalphabeta/CD19-depleted stem cell transplant. The clonotype originates from a male patient under 10 years old who had a stem cell transplant for acute lymphoblastic leukemia, so the T cells may come from the graft donor. CDR3 sequence reads: CASSLRRGTGELFF. CDR3 DNA: TGCGCCAGCAGCTTGCGCCGTGGCACCGGGGAGCTGTTTTTT.